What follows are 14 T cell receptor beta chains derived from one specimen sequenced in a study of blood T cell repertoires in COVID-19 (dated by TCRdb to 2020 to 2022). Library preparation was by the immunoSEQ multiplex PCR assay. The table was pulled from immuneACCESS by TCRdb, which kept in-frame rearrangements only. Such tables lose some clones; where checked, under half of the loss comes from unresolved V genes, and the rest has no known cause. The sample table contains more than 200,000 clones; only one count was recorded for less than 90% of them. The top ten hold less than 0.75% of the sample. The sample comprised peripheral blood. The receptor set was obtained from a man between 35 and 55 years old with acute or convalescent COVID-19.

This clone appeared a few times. CDR3: CSASKTSGREQFF. CDR3 in DNA: TGCAGTGCTAGTAAGACTAGCGGAAGGGAGCAGTTCTTC. The chain has TRBV20-1 and TRBJ2-1; 9 bases map to TRBD2. J lost 10 bases, V lost 3 bases, and 7 bases had no gene match. The CDR3 is made up of 13 amino acids. Germline V gene lookup returns CDR1 DFQATT and CDR2 SNEGSKA (reference sequence).

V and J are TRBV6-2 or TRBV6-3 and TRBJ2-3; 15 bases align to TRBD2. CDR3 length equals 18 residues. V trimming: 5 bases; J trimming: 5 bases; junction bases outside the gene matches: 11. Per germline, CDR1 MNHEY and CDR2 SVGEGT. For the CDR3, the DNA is TGTGCCAGCAGTCCATGGACTAGCGGGAGGGCCGGGGAAGATACGCAGTATTTT. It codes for CASSPWTSGRAGEDTQYF.

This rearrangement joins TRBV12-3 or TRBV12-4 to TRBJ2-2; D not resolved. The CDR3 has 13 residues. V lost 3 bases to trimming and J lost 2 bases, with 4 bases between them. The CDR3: CASSLTNTGELFF. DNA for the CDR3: TGTGCCAGCAGTTTGACTAACACCGGGGAGCTGTTTTTT.

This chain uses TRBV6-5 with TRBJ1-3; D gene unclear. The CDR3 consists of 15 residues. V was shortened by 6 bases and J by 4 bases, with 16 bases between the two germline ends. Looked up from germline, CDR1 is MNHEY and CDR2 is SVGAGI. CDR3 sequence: CASSPSWAGGNTIYF. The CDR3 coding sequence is TGTGCCAGCAGCCCCTCGTGGGCGGGAGGAAACACCATATATTTT.

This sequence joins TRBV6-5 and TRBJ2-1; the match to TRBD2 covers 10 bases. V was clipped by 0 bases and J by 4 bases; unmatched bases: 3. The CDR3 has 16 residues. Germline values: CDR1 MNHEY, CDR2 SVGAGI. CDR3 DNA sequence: TGTGCCAGCAGTTACTCGAGGACTAGCGGTTACAATGAGCAGTTCTTC. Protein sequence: CASSYSRTSGYNEQFF.

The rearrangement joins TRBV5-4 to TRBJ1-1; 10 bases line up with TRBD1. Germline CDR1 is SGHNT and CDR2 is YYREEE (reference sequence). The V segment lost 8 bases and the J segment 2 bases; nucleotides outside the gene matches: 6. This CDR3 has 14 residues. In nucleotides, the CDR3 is TGTGCCAGTACCCCGACAGGGGGCAACACTGAAGCTTTCTTT. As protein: CASTPTGGNTEAFF.

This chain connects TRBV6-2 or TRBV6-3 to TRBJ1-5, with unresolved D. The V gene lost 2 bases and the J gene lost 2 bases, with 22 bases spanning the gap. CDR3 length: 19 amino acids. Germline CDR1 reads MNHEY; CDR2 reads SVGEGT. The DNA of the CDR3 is TGTGCCAGCAGTTACCGAAGACATGGGCCTTCGTCAGGCAATCAGCCCCAGCATTTT. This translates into CASSYRRHGPSSGNQPQHF.

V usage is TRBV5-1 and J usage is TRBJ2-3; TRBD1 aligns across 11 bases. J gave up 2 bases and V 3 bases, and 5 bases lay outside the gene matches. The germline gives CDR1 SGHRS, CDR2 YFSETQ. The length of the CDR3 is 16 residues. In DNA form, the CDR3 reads TGCGCCAGCAGCTGGGGACAGGGGGTAACCACAGATACGCAGTATTTT. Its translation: CASSWGQGVTTDTQYF.

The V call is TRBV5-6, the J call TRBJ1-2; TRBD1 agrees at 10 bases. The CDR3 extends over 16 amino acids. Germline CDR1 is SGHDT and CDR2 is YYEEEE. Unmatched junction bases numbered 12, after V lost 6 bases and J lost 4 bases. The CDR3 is CASTLGGQGTPYGYTF. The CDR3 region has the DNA TGTGCCAGCACCCTGGGGGGACAGGGGACCCCCTATGGCTACACCTTC.

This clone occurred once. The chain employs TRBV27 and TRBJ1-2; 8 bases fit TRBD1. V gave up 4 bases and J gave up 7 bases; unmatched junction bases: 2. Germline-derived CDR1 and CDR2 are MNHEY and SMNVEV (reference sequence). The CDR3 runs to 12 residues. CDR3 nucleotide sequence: TGTGCCAGCAGTTCAGGGGGCGGTGGCTACACCTTC. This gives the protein CASSSGGGGYTF.

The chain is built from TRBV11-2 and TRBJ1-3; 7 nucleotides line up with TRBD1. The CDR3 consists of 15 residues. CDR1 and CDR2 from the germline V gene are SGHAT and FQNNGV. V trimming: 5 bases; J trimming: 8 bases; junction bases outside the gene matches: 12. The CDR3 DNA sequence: TGTGCCAGCAGCGTGGCGGGCGACAGGGCATACACCATATATTTT. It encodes CASSVAGDRAYTIYF.

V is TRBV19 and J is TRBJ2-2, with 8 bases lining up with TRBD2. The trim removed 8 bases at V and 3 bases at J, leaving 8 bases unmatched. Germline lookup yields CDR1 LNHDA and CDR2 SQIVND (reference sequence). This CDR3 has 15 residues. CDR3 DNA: TGTGCCAGTTCCCCCCAAGCGGGGGACACCGGGGAGCTGTTTTTT. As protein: CASSPQAGDTGELFF.

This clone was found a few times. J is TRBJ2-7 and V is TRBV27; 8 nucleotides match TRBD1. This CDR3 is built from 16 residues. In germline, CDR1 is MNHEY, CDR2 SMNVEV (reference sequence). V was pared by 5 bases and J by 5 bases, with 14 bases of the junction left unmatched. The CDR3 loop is CASSGFLGQVANEQYF. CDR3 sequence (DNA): TGTGCCAGCAGTGGATTCTTGGGACAGGTCGCCAACGAGCAGTACTTC.

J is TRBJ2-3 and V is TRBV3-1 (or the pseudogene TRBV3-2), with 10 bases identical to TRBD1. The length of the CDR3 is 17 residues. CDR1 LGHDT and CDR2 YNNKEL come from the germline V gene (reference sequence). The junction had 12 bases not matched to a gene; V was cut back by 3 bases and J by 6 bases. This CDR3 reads CASSQTSPTGGEDTQYF. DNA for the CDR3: TGTGCCAGCAGCCAGACCTCCCCGACAGGGGGCGAGGATACGCAGTATTTT.